This T cell receptor beta chain was recorded in a study of identical twins' blood T cells. V lost 4 bases and J 0 bases, leaving 6 bases between the germline ends. The CDR3 totals 13 residues. Per germline, CDR1 SGHAT and CDR2 FQNNGV. Each TCR cDNA library carried sample-specific barcodes on both ends. TCRdb redid the calling of the 5' RACE reads with MiXCR, one entry per CDR3 protein. This repertoire shows hundreds of thousands of distinct CDR3 sequences, about 28% found once; its top ten account for about 6%. This clonotype was found many times. The chain has TRBV11-2 and TRBJ1-1; D gene uncertain. The sequenced sample was PBMCs. This TCR was recovered from a woman aged 18-49 years in good health. Here the CDR3 reads CASSSTLNTEAFF. CDR3 DNA: TGTGCCAGCAGCTCGACATTGAACACTGAAGCTTTCTTT.